This T cell receptor beta chain was sequenced during a study of T cell responses to AZD1222 COVID-19 vaccine. Findings of the study overall: It should be noted that donors were predominantly white British and more often female, and clonal diversity was possibly underestimated. At study baseline, merely roughly 6 AZD1222 recipients were seropositive. A reported finding is that nearly half of spike-specific TCRs target unmutated variant regions. Two AZD1222 administrations were followed by greater Spike-specific TCR breadth and depth.

Remarks on this clone: Its antigen is still unknown.

The CDR3 is 15 amino acids. CDR1 and CDR2 (germline): SGHAT, FQNNGV. V was pared by 1 base and J by 5 bases, with 14 bases between. TCRdb's copy holds only in-frame clones and misses some; the assay was immunoSEQ multiplex PCR. Here the sample spans roughly 190,000 clones, approximately 92% being singletons. Material: peripheral blood, obtained 28 days after the second dose of the MenACWY control vaccine. The receptor's source is an adult who received the MenACWY meningococcal vaccine as a control. This chain connects TRBV11-2 to TRBJ1-2; no clear D gene. The CDR3 region has the DNA TGTGCCAGCAGCTTAGGGTTCCAGAACTGGTATGGCTACACCTTC. As protein: CASSLGFQNWYGYTF.